This entry features one T cell receptor beta chain sequence. Its antigen is unknown. TCRdb itself ran the reads through MiXCR, one entry per CDR3 protein. The data hold about 130,000 distinct CDR3 sequences, with 30% to 40% observed a single time. V lost 2 bases and J 7 bases, leaving 9 bases between the germline ends. Looked up from germline, CDR1 is MGHRA and CDR2 is YSYEKL. There are 13 residues in the CDR3. The record originates from a study of T cell repertoires in cytomegalovirus infection. This TCR came from a human donor in good health (CMV status not recorded). Some clones in this sample may be carry-over from other donors' samples. The V gene is TRBV4-1, the J gene TRBJ2-1; no definite D call. This sample comprised CD8+ T cells from cultured PBMCs, obtained from culture after CMV antigen stimulation. The CDR3 nucleotides are TGCGCCAGCAGCCAACCTTCGTGGAATGAGCAGTTCTTC. Translated, it gives CASSQPSWNEQFF.